This T cell receptor (beta chain) came from a study of T cell responses to AZD1222 COVID-19 vaccine. For the study at large: Whether given at about 4 or about 12 weeks, second doses were pooled. Findings of the study overall: Possibly, clonal diversity was underestimated; donors were largely white British and included more females.

Repertoires were generated with immunoSEQ multiplex PCR, while TCRdb's copy carries only in-frame clones and drops some. The data hold about 170,000 clones, with more than 90% observed a single time. A word on this clone: Antigen unknown.

J lost 2 bases, V lost 3 bases, and 0 bases had no gene match. The CDR3 has 13 residues. Germline assignment: CDR1 SGDLS and CDR2 YYNGEE. The rearrangement uses TRBV9 and TRBJ2-7; 9 bases are a match to TRBD1. The TCR comes from an adult in good health. The sample here was peripheral blood, taken on day 0 of AZD1222 vaccination. The DNA of the CDR3 is TGTGCCAGCAGCGGACAGGGGGCCTACGAGCAGTACTTC. Amino acid sequence: CASSGQGAYEQYF. The whole variable domain, filled in from reference TRBV9 and TRBJ2-7, reads DSGVTQTPKHLITATGQRVTLRCSPRSGDLSVYWYQQSLDQGLQFLIQYYNGEERAKGNILERFSAQQFPDLHSELNLSSLELGDSALYFCASSGQGAYEQYFGPGTRLTVT.